This is a list of T cell receptor beta chains from one sample in a study of regulatory T cells in long-lasting Graves disease. TCRdb called the multiplex PCR reads again in MiXCR, with one record for every CDR3 protein. The sample consists of 390,000 or so distinct CDR3 sequences, approximately 23% of them appearing once. The source was peripheral blood mononuclear cells (PBMCs), collected when the disease was refractory, from a patient treated with antithyroid drugs. Receptor source: a woman aged 40 to 49 with Graves disease. Each CDR3 is given with its conserved first and last residue. Each record gives: CDR3 length, V gene, clone size, D gene, J gene, CDR3 protein, CDR3 DNA. The D gene is left open where the match is weak. Clone size is stated in some rows and not others, as once, few, many or a class when expanded.

length: 14
V: TRBV5-1
size: -
D: TRBD1
J: TRBJ2-3
CDR3: CASSRDRSTDTQYF
DNA: TGCGCCAGCAGCCGGGACAGAAGCACAGATACGCAGTATTTT

length: 11
V: TRBV20-1
size: -
D: -
J: TRBJ2-7
CDR3: CSAPRAHQQYF
DNA: TGCAGTGCTCCCAGGGCTCATCAGCAGTACTTC

length: 15
V: TRBV2
size: -
D: TRBD1
J: TRBJ2-1
CDR3: CASSERGGLYNEQFF
DNA: TGTGCCAGCAGTGAAAGAGGGGGCTTATACAATGAGCAGTTCTTC

length: 13
V: TRBV6-1
size: -
D: -
J: TRBJ1-1
CDR3: CASSENLGTEAFF
DNA: TGTGCCAGCAGTGAAAACCTGGGCACTGAAGCTTTCTTT

length: 13
V: TRBV11-2
size: many
D: -
J: TRBJ2-5
CDR3: CASSPVPPETQYF
DNA: TGTGCCAGCAGCCCAGTTCCCCCAGAGACCCAGTACTTC

length: 12
V: TRBV3-1
size: -
D: -
J: TRBJ2-2
CDR3: CASSPQAGELFF
DNA: TGTGCCAGCAGCCCCCAGGCCGGGGAGCTGTTTTTT

length: 16
V: TRBV4-2
size: -
D: TRBD2
J: TRBJ2-5
CDR3: CASSQDPSGSSGTQYF
DNA: TGTGCCAGCAGCCAAGATCCTAGCGGGAGTTCCGGGACCCAGTACTTC

length: 19
V: TRBV2
size: few
D: -
J: TRBJ2-7
CDR3: CASSYEKLSGGFKKFEQYF
DNA: TGTGCCAGCAGTTATGAGAAACTGTCGGGGGGCTTTAAAAAGTTCGAGCAGTACTTC

length: 15
V: TRBV5-1
size: few
D: -
J: TRBJ2-7
CDR3: CASSLASAETYEQYF
DNA: TGCGCCAGCAGCTTGGCGAGCGCCGAAACCTACGAGCAGTACTTC

length: 17
V: TRBV28
size: many
D: -
J: TRBJ1-3
CDR3: CASSFVGSTRNGNTIYF
DNA: TGTGCCAGCAGTTTTGTTGGTAGTACACGAAATGGAAACACCATATATTTT

length: 15
V: TRBV4-2
size: -
D: -
J: TRBJ2-5
CDR3: CASSQDGLLQETQYF
DNA: TGTGCCAGCAGCCAAGATGGGCTACTCCAAGAGACCCAGTACTTC

length: 13
V: TRBV29-1
size: few
D: -
J: TRBJ1-2
CDR3: CSVETRGVHGYTF
DNA: TGCAGCGTTGAAACCAGGGGAGTCCATGGCTACACCTTC

length: 16
V: TRBV29-1
size: -
D: TRBD1
J: TRBJ2-5
CDR3: CSVEWARGPIKETQYF
DNA: TGCAGCGTTGAATGGGCCAGGGGGCCGATAAAAGAGACCCAGTACTTC

length: 16
V: TRBV28
size: many
D: -
J: TRBJ2-7
CDR3: CASSLSSGRRSYEQYF
DNA: TGTGCCAGCAGTTTATCGTCGGGAAGACGATCCTACGAGCAGTACTTC

length: 15
V: TRBV3-1
size: few
D: TRBD1
J: TRBJ1-2
CDR3: CASSKDRAYNYGYTF
DNA: TGTGCCAGCAGCAAGGACAGGGCCTATAACTATGGCTACACCTTC

length: 17
V: TRBV19
size: -
D: TRBD2
J: TRBJ2-2
CDR3: CASSIRTSGVNTGELFF
DNA: TGTGCCAGTAGTATCCGGACTAGCGGGGTTAACACCGGGGAGCTGTTTTTT

length: 18
V: TRBV6-1
size: many
D: TRBD2
J: TRBJ2-2
CDR3: CASMRRGGRALVTGELFF
DNA: TGTGCCAGCATGAGGAGGGGCGGGAGGGCCCTCGTCACCGGGGAGCTGTTTTTT

length: 16
V: TRBV11-2
size: many
D: TRBD1
J: TRBJ2-5
CDR3: CASSRQGVYLEETQYF
DNA: TGTGCCAGCAGCCGACAGGGGGTGTATTTAGAAGAGACCCAGTACTTC

length: 14
V: TRBV7-9
size: few
D: -
J: TRBJ2-5
CDR3: CASNPRAVQETQYF
DNA: TGTGCCAGCAACCCCAGGGCAGTCCAAGAGACCCAGTACTTC

length: 17
V: TRBV15
size: few
D: TRBD2
J: TRBJ2-1
CDR3: CATSRDLTSGRNNEQFF
DNA: TGTGCCACCAGCAGAGATTTGACTAGCGGGAGGAACAATGAGCAGTTCTTC

length: 15
V: TRBV13
size: few
D: TRBD1
J: TRBJ1-3
CDR3: CASSPNRGAGNTIYF
DNA: TGTGCCAGCAGCCCCAACAGGGGAGCTGGAAACACCATATATTTT

length: 15
V: TRBV15
size: -
D: -
J: TRBJ2-5
CDR3: CAASRYLDSQETQYF
DNA: TGTGCCGCCAGCAGGTACTTGGACTCCCAAGAGACCCAGTACTTC

length: 17
V: TRBV28
size: few
D: TRBD2
J: TRBJ2-1
CDR3: CASSLPISGRDYNEQFF
DNA: TGTGCCAGCAGTTTACCAATCAGCGGGAGAGACTACAATGAGCAGTTCTTC

length: 17
V: TRBV12-3/TRBV12-4
size: many
D: -
J: TRBJ1-1
CDR3: CASSFRSGGRENTEAFF
DNA: TGTGCCAGCAGTTTTCGTTCGGGGGGCCGGGAGAACACTGAAGCTTTCTTT

length: 14
V: TRBV30
size: -
D: -
J: TRBJ2-5
CDR3: CAWSAGDPQETQYF
DNA: TGTGCCTGGAGTGCAGGGGACCCCCAAGAGACCCAGTACTTC

length: 15
V: TRBV27
size: many
D: TRBD1
J: TRBJ1-2
CDR3: CASSPIGTGRYGYTF
DNA: TGTGCCAGCTCGCCCATCGGGACAGGGCGCTATGGCTACACCTTC

length: 15
V: TRBV11-2
size: few
D: TRBD2
J: TRBJ2-7
CDR3: CASSQVAGASYEQYF
DNA: TGTGCCAGCAGCCAGGTAGCGGGAGCCTCCTACGAGCAGTACTTC

length: 16
V: TRBV2
size: -
D: TRBD2
J: TRBJ2-1
CDR3: CASSRGTSGSYNEQFF
DNA: TGTGCCAGCAGTCGAGGGACTAGCGGCTCCTACAATGAGCAGTTCTTC

length: 17
V: TRBV28
size: -
D: -
J: TRBJ2-3
CDR3: CASSPILIADRTDTQYF
DNA: TGTGCCAGCAGTCCCATCCTCATAGCGGACCGCACAGATACGCAGTATTTT

length: 11
V: TRBV5-1
size: many
D: -
J: TRBJ2-2
CDR3: CASSSSGELFF
DNA: TGCGCCAGCAGCTCCTCCGGGGAGCTGTTTTTT

length: 15
V: TRBV3-1
size: -
D: -
J: TRBJ2-7
CDR3: CASSPPGSHRYEQYF
DNA: TGTGCCAGCAGCCCCCCGGGTAGCCATCGTTACGAGCAGTACTTC

length: 17
V: TRBV27
size: many
D: TRBD2
J: TRBJ2-7
CDR3: CASSLSRLAGDPYEQYF
DNA: TGTGCCAGCAGTTTATCCCGACTAGCGGGAGACCCCTACGAGCAGTACTTC

length: 10
V: TRBV20-1
size: few
D: -
J: TRBJ1-2
CDR3: CSAGGSGYTF
DNA: TGCAGTGCTGGTGGGTCTGGCTACACCTTC

length: 12
V: TRBV3-1
size: -
D: -
J: TRBJ2-7
CDR3: CASSHDRREQYF
DNA: TGTGCCAGCAGCCACGACAGGCGCGAGCAGTACTTC

length: 13
V: TRBV28
size: many
D: -
J: TRBJ1-2
CDR3: CASSSGFNYGYTF
DNA: TGTGCCAGCAGTAGCGGCTTTAACTATGGCTACACCTTC

length: 15
V: TRBV28
size: -
D: -
J: TRBJ2-1
CDR3: CASSRQKNSYNEQFF
DNA: TGTGCCAGCAGTCGACAGAAAAACTCCTACAATGAGCAGTTCTTC

length: 16
V: TRBV28
size: many
D: -
J: TRBJ2-7
CDR3: CASSPPSRGRRYEQYF
DNA: TGTGCCAGCAGTCCCCCCTCCCGGGGGCGCCGATACGAGCAGTACTTC

length: 14
V: TRBV7-9
size: many
D: -
J: TRBJ2-5
CDR3: CASSLFRDEETQYF
DNA: TGTGCCAGCAGCTTATTCAGGGACGAAGAGACCCAGTACTTC

length: 14
V: TRBV5-5
size: few
D: -
J: TRBJ2-7
CDR3: CASTWTGTPYEQYF
DNA: TGTGCCAGCACATGGACCGGGACACCCTACGAGCAGTACTTC

length: 18
V: TRBV7-9
size: -
D: -
J: TRBJ1-3
CDR3: CASSSQHARVSSGNTIYF
DNA: TGTGCCAGCAGCTCCCAACACGCCCGAGTGAGCTCTGGAAACACCATATATTTT